The 4 T cell receptor beta chains listed next were all sequenced from one sample in a study of long-term antiretroviral therapy in people with HIV. Investigators performed immunoSEQ version v3.0 at survey level. Sequencing used immunoSEQ multiplex PCR; TCRdb keeps in-frame clones, though not all of them. The table has approximately 11,000 clones, roughly three quarters seen once. Sequences were derived from unsorted PBMCs, sampled at the start of antiretroviral therapy, before treatment. These receptors were collected from a man aged 25-45 years with HIV.

CDR3 loop: CASSERTSGSRYNEQFF. CDR3 nucleotide sequence: TGTGCCAGCAGTGAAAGGACTAGCGGGAGTCGTTACAATGAGCAGTTCTTC. The chain carries TRBV6-1 and TRBJ2-1; 13 bases agree with TRBD2. Germline V gives CDR1 MNHNS, CDR2 SASEGT. The V and J ends lost 2 bases and 4 bases, in that order; junction bases with no gene match: 5. The CDR3 contains 17 residues.

This clone was seen only once. This rearrangement joins TRBV7-9 to TRBJ2-5; possible D gene TRBD2, 5 bases. The CDR3 extends over 14 amino acids. The ends were cut back, 5 bases at V and 5 bases at J, with 15 bases in the middle. Germline CDR1 reads SEHNR; CDR2 reads FQNEAQ (reference sequence). In nucleotides, the CDR3 is TGTGCCAGCAGCCCCCTCGGGGTCCGTGAGACCCAGTACTTC. Its protein product is CASSPLGVRETQYF.

The sample holds one count of this clone. The chain is built from TRBV11-2 and TRBJ2-5; TRBD1 might be the D (6 bases). CDR1 is SGHAT and CDR2 is FQNNGV in the germline V gene. The CDR3 has 17 residues. The ends were cut back, 5 bases at V and 4 bases at J, with 23 bases in the middle. The CDR3 coding sequence is TGTGCCAGCAGCCGCATAGGCCACAGGGAGTCTGGAGAGACCCAGTACTTC. Translated, it gives CASSRIGHRESGETQYF.

This chain uses TRBV6-1 with TRBJ1-6; D is unclear. This CDR3 region has 14 residues. Trimming cost V 4 bases and J 5 bases, with 9 bases left between them. Looked up from germline, CDR1 is MNHNS and CDR2 is SASEGT. The CDR3 nucleotides read TGTGCCAGCAGTGTTTACAGTAATAATTCACCCCTCCACTTT. As protein: CASSVYSNNSPLHF.